Listed below are T cell receptor beta chains from one sample, sequenced in a study of blood T cell repertoires in COVID-19. Repertoires were generated with immunoSEQ multiplex PCR, while TCRdb's copy carries only in-frame clones and drops some. The table lists about 120,000 clones, about 87% of them singletons. Input material: peripheral blood. The receptors come from a woman in her 70s with acute or convalescent COVID-19. Each CDR3 is given with its conserved first and last residue. The order of the fields is CDR3 protein, CDR3 DNA, V gene, J gene, D gene, clone size. D genes are given only for firm matches. The listing skips clone size in some rows; elsewhere it reads once, few, many or a size class.

CDR3aa: CASSLLGLAGTDTQYF; CDR3nt: TGCGCCAGCAGCTTACTGGGACTAGCGGGCACAGATACGCAGTATTTT; v_gene: TRBV5-1; j_gene: TRBJ2-3; d_gene: TRBD2; abundance: -
CDR3aa: CASSVGTGGTDTQYF; CDR3nt: TGTGCCAGCAGCGTTGGGACAGGGGGGACAGATACGCAGTATTTT; v_gene: TRBV7-6; j_gene: TRBJ2-3; d_gene: TRBD1; abundance: -
CDR3aa: CASSLAGRLSYNEQFF; CDR3nt: TGCGCCAGCAGCTTGGCCGGGAGACTGTCCTACAATGAGCAGTTCTTC; v_gene: TRBV5-1; j_gene: TRBJ2-1; d_gene: -; abundance: -
CDR3aa: CASSMRLAGSNTQYF; CDR3nt: TGTGCCAGCAGCATGAGACTAGCGGGGAGCAATACGCAGTATTTT; v_gene: TRBV5-4; j_gene: TRBJ2-3; d_gene: TRBD2; abundance: -
CDR3aa: CASSVGERGASYEQYF; CDR3nt: TGTGCCAGCAGCGTAGGAGAGCGGGGGGCCTCCTACGAGCAGTACTTC; v_gene: TRBV9; j_gene: TRBJ2-7; d_gene: TRBD2; abundance: -
CDR3aa: CASSPPRRAPETQYF; CDR3nt: TGTGCCAGCAGTCCGCCCCGCAGGGCCCCAGAGACCCAGTACTTC; v_gene: TRBV7-9; j_gene: TRBJ2-5; d_gene: -; abundance: -
CDR3aa: CASRELAGMNTEAFF; CDR3nt: TGTGCCAGCAGGGAATTGGCAGGGATGAACACTGAAGCTTTCTTT; v_gene: TRBV5-6; j_gene: TRBJ1-1; d_gene: -; abundance: -
CDR3aa: CASAQDREVYGYTF; CDR3nt: TGCGCCAGCGCCCAGGACAGGGAGGTCTATGGCTACACCTTC; v_gene: TRBV10-2; j_gene: TRBJ1-2; d_gene: TRBD1; abundance: few
CDR3aa: CASSFQGAGNTIYF; CDR3nt: TGTGCCAGCAGCTTCCAGGGTGCTGGAAACACCATATATTTT; v_gene: TRBV7-9; j_gene: TRBJ1-3; d_gene: -; abundance: -
CDR3aa: CASSPDRQATYEQYF; CDR3nt: TGTGCCAGCAGCCCCGACCGACAGGCCACCTACGAGCAGTACTTC; v_gene: TRBV13; j_gene: TRBJ2-7; d_gene: -; abundance: -
CDR3aa: CASSYINYGYTF; CDR3nt: TGTGCCAGCAGTTATATTAACTATGGCTACACCTTC; v_gene: TRBV12-3/TRBV12-4; j_gene: TRBJ1-2; d_gene: -; abundance: few
CDR3aa: CASSEGDQPQHF; CDR3nt: TGTGCCAGCAGTGAGGGAGATCAGCCCCAGCATTTT; v_gene: TRBV6-1; j_gene: TRBJ1-5; d_gene: -; abundance: -
CDR3aa: CASSDQGGVVQFF; CDR3nt: TGTGCCAGCAGTGATCAGGGAGGTGTGGTGCAGTTCTTC; v_gene: TRBV6-1; j_gene: TRBJ2-1; d_gene: -; abundance: once
CDR3aa: CASRLQGSGNTIYF; CDR3nt: TGTGCCAGTAGACTTCAGGGTTCAGGAAACACCATATATTTT; v_gene: TRBV19; j_gene: TRBJ1-3; d_gene: -; abundance: -
CDR3aa: CATSRANSGGADEQFF; CDR3nt: TGTGCCACCAGCAGAGCCAATAGCGGGGGGGCTGATGAGCAGTTCTTC; v_gene: TRBV15; j_gene: TRBJ2-1; d_gene: TRBD2; abundance: -
CDR3aa: CASSSDRGIMNTEAFF; CDR3nt: TGCGCCAGCAGCTCGGACAGGGGAATAATGAACACTGAAGCTTTCTTT; v_gene: TRBV5-1; j_gene: TRBJ1-1; d_gene: TRBD1; abundance: once
CDR3aa: CASSFTGTSGDTQYF; CDR3nt: TGTGCCAGCAGCTTCACCGGGACTAGCGGGGATACGCAGTATTTT; v_gene: TRBV7-9; j_gene: TRBJ2-3; d_gene: TRBD2; abundance: -
CDR3aa: CASSQDGSERTQYF; CDR3nt: TGCGCCAGCAGCCAAGACGGTAGCGAGAGGACCCAGTACTTC; v_gene: TRBV4-1; j_gene: TRBJ2-5; d_gene: -; abundance: -
CDR3aa: CASSLGGAGVDQPQHF; CDR3nt: TGCGCCAGCAGCTTGGGGGGCGCAGGGGTTGATCAGCCCCAGCATTTT; v_gene: TRBV5-1; j_gene: TRBJ1-5; d_gene: -; abundance: -
CDR3aa: CASSLDLSSTDTQYF; CDR3nt: TGTGCCAGCAGCTTAGATCTTTCTAGCACAGATACGCAGTATTTT; v_gene: TRBV7-9; j_gene: TRBJ2-3; d_gene: -; abundance: -
CDR3aa: CASSYSGGPPNEKLFF; CDR3nt: TGTGCCAGCAGTTACTCCGGGGGTCCGCCTAATGAAAAACTGTTTTTT; v_gene: TRBV6-6; j_gene: TRBJ1-4; d_gene: -; abundance: -
CDR3aa: CASSQWGRDPADTQYF; CDR3nt: TGCGCCAGCAGCCAATGGGGCAGGGATCCCGCAGATACGCAGTATTTT; v_gene: TRBV4-1; j_gene: TRBJ2-3; d_gene: -; abundance: -
CDR3aa: CASSTSERSWGNTIYF; CDR3nt: TGTGCCAGCAGCACCTCAGAGAGGTCATGGGGAAACACCATATATTTT; v_gene: TRBV9; j_gene: TRBJ1-3; d_gene: -; abundance: -
CDR3aa: CASSSTGTGLNTEAFF; CDR3nt: TGTGCCAGCAGTTCGACCGGGACAGGTTTGAACACTGAAGCTTTCTTT; v_gene: TRBV28; j_gene: TRBJ1-1; d_gene: TRBD1; abundance: -
CDR3aa: CASSYPTGAMAAFF; CDR3nt: TGTGCCAGCAGTTACCCGACAGGGGCCATGGCAGCTTTCTTT; v_gene: TRBV6-5; j_gene: TRBJ1-1; d_gene: TRBD1; abundance: -
CDR3aa: CSVEPNLQGGGYTF; CDR3nt: TGCAGCGTTGAACCCAACCTTCAGGGGGGCGGCTACACCTTC; v_gene: TRBV29-1; j_gene: TRBJ1-2; d_gene: TRBD1; abundance: -
CDR3aa: CASSPRQRLTHTDTQYF; CDR3nt: TGTGCCAGCAGTCCACGACAGAGACTTACCCACACAGATACGCAGTATTTT; v_gene: TRBV27; j_gene: TRBJ2-3; d_gene: -; abundance: -